This passage covers 31 T cell receptor beta chains from one sample sequenced in a study of blood T cell repertoires in COVID-19. Profiled with immunoSEQ multiplex PCR; TCRdb holds only in-frame clones, not every one. In the table there are some 340,000 clones, 90% of which are singletons. The sample consisted of PBMCs or T cells enriched from blood (not recorded which). Source of these receptors: a woman younger than 45 who had been exposed to COVID-19.

The V gene is TRBV18, the J gene TRBJ1-1; D ambiguous. V was cut by 0 bases and J by 0 bases, with 8 bases left in between. The germline V gene has CDR1 KGHSH and CDR2 LQKENI. The CDR3 extends over 15 amino acids. The CDR3 is CASSPPFSMNTEAFF. CDR3 DNA sequence: TGTGCCAGCTCACCACCTTTTTCAATGAACACTGAAGCTTTCTTT. The complete variable domain, with remaining parts taken from reference TRBV18 and TRBJ1-1, reads NAGVMQNPRHLVRRRGQEARLRCSPMKGHSHVYWYRQLPEEGLKFMVYLQKENIIDESGMPKERFSAEFPKEGPSILRIQQVVRGDSAAYFCASSPPFSMNTEAFFGQGTRLTVV.

The genes are TRBV19 and TRBJ2-4; 9 nucleotides match TRBD1. The CDR3 has 14 amino acids. From germline, CDR1 is LNHDA and CDR2 SQIVND (reference sequence). Losses at the gene ends were 6 bases for V and 7 bases for J; bases not matched to a gene: 7. The CDR3 DNA follows: TGTGCCAGTAGCAGAGGACAGGGGAGGAACATTCAGTACTTC. It is translated as CASSRGQGRNIQYF.

The genes are TRBV19 and TRBJ1-2; TRBD1 might be the D (5 bases). The germline V gene has CDR1 LNHDA and CDR2 SQIVND (reference sequence). V dropped 7 bases and J dropped 1 base, with 13 bases sitting between them. The CDR3 has 14 amino acids. The CDR3 coding sequence is TGTGCCAGTATGGGCAGGGAGGTTAACTATGGCTACACCTTC. It translates to CASMGREVNYGYTF. Full variable domain (rest looked up from reference TRBV19 and TRBJ1-2): DGGITQSPKYLFRKEGQNVTLSCEQNLNHDAMYWYRQDPGQGLRLIYYSQIVNDFQKGDIAEGYSVSREKKESFPLTVTSAQKNPTAFYLCASMGREVNYGYTFGSGTRLTVV.

This rearrangement joins TRBV18 to TRBJ2-7, with 10 bases aligning to TRBD1. This CDR3 has 15 residues. Germline V CDR1 and CDR2: KGHSH, LQKENI. The junction had 10 bases not matched to a gene; V was cut back by 5 bases and J by 6 bases. The DNA of the CDR3 is TGTGCCAGCTCATCGGGGACAGGGGATACGACCGAGCAGTACTTC. Translated, it gives CASSSGTGDTTEQYF.

Only one count was recorded for this clone. The chain recombines TRBV15 with TRBJ1-5; TRBD1 aligns across 7 bases. Germline loops: CDR1 LNHNV, CDR2 YYDKDF (reference sequence). The CDR3 has 15 residues. J gave up 0 bases and V 3 bases, and 2 bases lay outside the gene matches. The CDR3 is CATSSGQVSNQPQHF. CDR3 in DNA: TGTGCCACCAGCAGTGGACAGGTTAGCAATCAGCCCCAGCATTTT.

J is TRBJ1-6 and V is TRBV3-1 (or the pseudogene TRBV3-2), with D uncertain. The CDR3 contains 16 residues. Trimming took 6 bases from V and 0 from J, leaving 12 bases between them. From germline, CDR1 is LGHDT and CDR2 YNNKEL (reference sequence). Here the CDR3 reads CASSLTTLSYNSPLHF. CDR3 nucleotides: TGTGCCAGCAGTCTTACGACACTCTCCTATAATTCACCCCTCCACTTT.

This sequence joins TRBV9 and TRBJ2-2; 11 bases fit TRBD1. Germline V CDR1 and CDR2: SGDLS, YYNGEE. Trimming at V came to 4 bases and at J to 4 bases, leaving 9 bases not matched to a gene. CDR3 size: 17 residues. CDR3 bases: TGTGCCAGCAGCAAAGGACAGGGGGCGCTTGTCACCGGGGAGCTGTTTTTT. Its translation: CASSKGQGALVTGELFF. Full variable domain (rest looked up from reference TRBV9 and TRBJ2-2): DSGVTQTPKHLITATGQRVTLRCSPRSGDLSVYWYQQSLDQGLQFLIQYYNGEERAKGNILERFSAQQFPDLHSELNLSSLELGDSALYFCASSKGQGALVTGELFFGEGSRLTVL.

DNA for the CDR3: TGTGCCAGTACCAGCCGTTCCCAACCAGGGACAAGAGGCTACACCTTC. It yields the protein CASTSRSQPGTRGYTF. The chain links TRBV19 to TRBJ1-2; TRBD1 is a possible D gene (6 bases). The CDR3 loop spans 16 amino acids. The V gene lost 7 bases and the J gene lost 8 bases, with 26 bases spanning the gap. The germline CDR1 and CDR2 sequences are LNHDA and SQIVND (reference sequence).

The chain carries TRBV4-1 and TRBJ1-2, with 12 bases fitting TRBD1. After removal of 4 bases from V and 1 base from J, the junction contained 10 bases not matched to a gene. Germline V gives CDR1 MGHRA, CDR2 YSYEKL. This CDR3 comprises 18 residues. Here the CDR3 DNA reads TGCGCCAGCAGCCCTGCGGGACAGGGGGCGCAGGGTAACTATGGCTACACCTTC. This gives the protein CASSPAGQGAQGNYGYTF.

This rearrangement joins TRBV19 to TRBJ1-6, with a tentative D call TRBD1 (5 bases). The CDR3 extends over 12 amino acids. Trimming shortened V by 9 bases and J by 6 bases, and 9 bases separated the two germline ends. Looked up from germline, CDR1 is LNHDA and CDR2 is SQIVND (reference sequence). The CDR3 sequence is CASLGGNSPLHF. The CDR3 region has the DNA TGTGCCAGCCTCGGGGGTAATTCACCCCTCCACTTT.

This chain connects TRBV6-1 to TRBJ2-7; the match to TRBD1 covers 7 bases. J lost 0 bases, V lost 3 bases, and 8 bases had no gene match. The CDR3 length is 16 residues. Germline CDR1 is MNHNS and CDR2 is SASEGT. Here the CDR3 DNA reads TGTGCCAGCAGTGACGGACAGGCAAGAAGCTCCTACGAGCAGTACTTC. This gives the protein CASSDGQARSSYEQYF.

This clone has only one observation. The CDR3 DNA reads as TGTGCCAGCAGCGTAGCCTCGGACAGGGGCTTCTATGGCTACACCTTC. Residues: CASSVASDRGFYGYTF. This chain uses TRBV9 with TRBJ1-2, with 9 bases identical to TRBD1. The CDR3 is 16 amino acids. From germline, CDR1 is SGDLS and CDR2 YYNGEE. V lost 0 bases, J lost 4 bases, and 7 bases stayed unmatched.

The CDR3 DNA reads as TGTGCCAGCAGCCAAGATCCTGGCATCAACACTGAAGCTTTCTTT. Its translation: CASSQDPGINTEAFF. V gene TRBV3-1 (or the pseudogene TRBV3-2) combines with J gene TRBJ1-1; D call uncertain. Germline values: CDR1 LGHDT, CDR2 YNNKEL (reference sequence). V lost 0 bases and J lost 2, with 10 bases in between. The CDR3 consists of 15 residues.

The chain combines TRBV3-1 (or the pseudogene TRBV3-2) with TRBJ2-2; the D is unclear. The V gene lost 9 bases and the J gene lost 0 bases, with 11 bases spanning the gap. The CDR3 has 14 amino acids. Germline V CDR1 and CDR2: LGHDT, YNNKEL (reference sequence). CDR3 sequence (DNA): TGTGCCAGTACCGACACCGCGAACACCGGGGAGCTGTTTTTT. This codes for CASTDTANTGELFF.

The V and J genes are TRBV29-1 and TRBJ1-1; 10 bases are shared with TRBD1. In germline, CDR1 is SQVTM, CDR2 ANQGSEA. The junction had 6 bases not matched to a gene; V was cut back by 3 bases and J by 8 bases. The CDR3 contains 13 residues. CDR3 nucleotide sequence: TGCAGCGTTGATGGGACAGGGGCGGGAGAAGCTTTCTTT. It yields the protein CSVDGTGAGEAFF. Full variable domain (rest looked up from reference TRBV29-1 and TRBJ1-1): SAVISQKPSRDICQRGTSLTIQCQVDSQVTMMFWYRQQPGQSLTLIATANQGSEATYESGFVIDKFPISRPNLTFSTLTVSNMSPEDSSIYLCSVDGTGAGEAFFGQGTRLTVV.

This chain links TRBV6-5 with TRBJ1-1; 7 nucleotides line up with TRBD1. Looked up from germline, CDR1 is MNHEY and CDR2 is SVGAGI. The CDR3 has 15 residues. V trimming: 0 bases; J trimming: 4 bases; junction bases outside the gene matches: 5. DNA for the CDR3: TGTGCCAGCAGTTACTCGCACAGGGGAAGCACTGAAGCTTTCTTT. Translating gives CASSYSHRGSTEAFF.

The gene calls are TRBV30 and TRBJ1-6; TRBD1 aligns across 7 bases. V gave up 3 bases and J gave up 3 bases; unmatched junction bases: 5. Looked up from germline, CDR1 is GTSNPN and CDR2 is SVGIG (reference sequence). This CDR3 comprises 15 residues. The CDR3 here is CAWRSQGVYNSPLHF. In DNA form, the CDR3 reads TGTGCCTGGAGGTCCCAGGGGGTCTATAATTCACCCCTCCACTTT.

J is TRBJ1-2 and V is TRBV30; 7 positions match TRBD1. CDR1 is GTSNPN, CDR2 SVGIG, per germline (reference sequence). V lost 3 bases to trimming and J lost 8 bases; unmatched junction nucleotides: 15. The CDR3 consists of 15 residues. The CDR3 bases are TGTGCCTGGAGCCGTACGGCCAGGGGGAAAAGCGGCTACACCTTC. Translated: CAWSRTARGKSGYTF.

The chain links TRBV9 to TRBJ1-5; 11 nucleotides match TRBD1. The trim removed 3 bases at V and 0 bases at J, leaving 8 bases unmatched. The CDR3 consists of 18 residues. In germline, CDR1 is SGDLS, CDR2 YYNGEE. The CDR3 reads CASSGRDRGIISNQPQHF. For the CDR3, the DNA is TGTGCCAGCAGCGGCCGGGACAGGGGGATAATTAGCAATCAGCCCCAGCATTTT.

This clone was recorded a few times. The V and J genes are TRBV5-5 and TRBJ1-1; 8 nucleotides agree with TRBD1. The V and J ends lost 4 bases and 7 bases, in that order; junction bases with no gene match: 12. The CDR3 is made up of 15 amino acids. Germline V gene data show CDR1 as SGHKS and CDR2 as YYEKEE (reference sequence). In DNA form, the CDR3 reads TGTGCCAGCAGCCTTGCCCCGCAGGGGGCGTTTGAAGCTTTCTTT. Translation: CASSLAPQGAFEAFF.

This clone is a singleton in its sample. The chain recombines TRBV2 with TRBJ1-1; TRBD1 aligns across 7 bases. The CDR3 runs to 15 residues. V lost 5 bases and J lost 0; bases outside the gene matches: 6. Germline V CDR1 and CDR2: SNHLY, FYNNEI. CDR3 nucleotide sequence: TGTGCCAGCAGTATTCCGGGACAGATGAACACTGAAGCTTTCTTT. Amino acids: CASSIPGQMNTEAFF.

The V call is TRBV6-5, the J call TRBJ1-3, with D unclear. The V and J ends lost 6 bases and 0 bases respectively, with 9 bases between them. Germline CDR1 MNHEY, CDR2 SVGAGI. This CDR3 region has 14 residues. DNA for the CDR3: TGTGCCAGCAGAGGCGGTAACTCTGGAAACACCATATATTTT. Protein product: CASRGGNSGNTIYF.

J is TRBJ2-1 and V is TRBV5-1, with TRBD2 matching 12 bases. J gave up 10 bases and V 3 bases, and 8 bases lay outside the gene matches. Germline V gives CDR1 SGHRS, CDR2 YFSETQ. The CDR3 extends over 15 amino acids. The CDR3 region is CASSSGTSGPGEQFF. In DNA, the CDR3 is TGCGCCAGCAGCTCCGGGACTAGCGGGCCTGGAGAGCAGTTCTTC.

The J gene is TRBJ1-6, the V gene TRBV30; 7 bases line up with TRBD1. After removal of 4 bases from V and 7 bases from J, the junction contained 16 bases not matched to a gene. The CDR3 length is 17 residues. Germline lookup yields CDR1 GTSNPN and CDR2 SVGIG (reference sequence). This chain's CDR3 is CAWKGRQGSLWNSPLHF. The CDR3 nucleotides are TGTGCCTGGAAGGGCCGACAGGGATCCTTGTGGAATTCACCCCTCCACTTT. Combining the CDR3 with reference TRBV30 and TRBJ1-6 gives the whole variable domain SQTIHQWPATLVQPVGSPLSLECTVEGTSNPNLYWYRQAAGRGLQLLFYSVGIGQISSEVPQNLSASRPQDRQFILSSKKLLLSDSGFYLCAWKGRQGSLWNSPLHFGNGTRLTVT.

As for this clone: At the DNA level, this CDR3 is encoded by other sequences in the same sample as well. This sequence joins TRBV5-1 and TRBJ1-3; D is unclear. Germline V gene lookup returns CDR1 SGHRS and CDR2 YFSETQ. The V gene lost 2 bases and the J gene lost 0 bases, with 9 bases spanning the gap. This CDR3 has 15 residues. CDR3 DNA: TGCGCCAGCAGCTTAGGAGGTTCCTCTGGAAACACCATATATTTT. This encodes CASSLGGSSGNTIYF.

The rearrangement joins TRBV9 to TRBJ2-3; 7 positions match TRBD2. V lost 0 bases to trimming and J lost 1 base; unmatched junction nucleotides: 2. Germline V lookup: CDR1 SGDLS, CDR2 YYNGEE. The CDR3 consists of 15 residues. The CDR3 region has the DNA TGTGCCAGCAGCGTAGTGGGGGGGGGCACAGATACGCAGTATTTT. This codes for CASSVVGGGTDTQYF. Full variable domain (rest looked up from reference TRBV9 and TRBJ2-3): DSGVTQTPKHLITATGQRVTLRCSPRSGDLSVYWYQQSLDQGLQFLIQYYNGEERAKGNILERFSAQQFPDLHSELNLSSLELGDSALYFCASSVVGGGTDTQYFGPGTRLTVL.

This clone was seen only once. The CDR3 loop is CASSRGHQPQHF. The CDR3 DNA reads as TGTGCCAGCAGCAGGGGCCACCAGCCCCAGCATTTT. J is TRBJ1-5 and V is TRBV3-1 (or the pseudogene TRBV3-2); perhaps TRBD1 as D (5 bases). Trimming pared 5 bases from V and 7 bases from J, leaving 9 bases between. Germline values: CDR1 LGHDT, CDR2 YNNKEL (reference sequence). The CDR3 consists of 12 residues.

V is TRBV6-5 and J is TRBJ1-2; 7 nucleotides align to TRBD1. Germline values: CDR1 MNHEY, CDR2 SVGAGI. The J segment lost 4 bases and the V segment lost 0 bases, leaving 8 bases of the junction unmatched. This CDR3 is 16 amino acids long. DNA for the CDR3: TGTGCCAGCAGTTACTCCATGACAGGGAAGCCCTATGGCTACACCTTC. Translation gives CASSYSMTGKPYGYTF.

The rearrangement uses TRBV5-4 and TRBJ2-1; D perhaps matches TRBD1 (5 bases). Germline V lookup: CDR1 SGHNT, CDR2 YYREEE (reference sequence). Trimming removed 8 bases at V and 10 bases at J, with 16 bases between. The CDR3 runs 12 residues. DNA for the CDR3: TGTGCCAGTCCCAGGACATGTAGGGAGCAGTTCTTC. Residues: CASPRTCREQFF.

As concerns this clone: Additional DNA sequences in this sample encode the identical CDR3. The rearrangement uses TRBV5-1 and TRBJ1-3; D ambiguous. The V end was cut by 3 bases, the J end by 0 bases, with 10 bases between. The CDR3 length is 15 residues. Germline CDR1 reads SGHRS; CDR2 reads YFSETQ. CDR3 DNA: TGCGCCAGCAGCTCAACAGCTCTCTCTGGAAACACCATATATTTT. Translation gives CASSSTALSGNTIYF.

This chain joins TRBV10-1 and TRBJ1-5, with 8 bases aligning to TRBD1. Unmatched junction bases numbered 12, after V lost 5 bases and J lost 6 bases. Germline lookup yields CDR1 WNHNN and CDR2 SYGVQD (reference sequence). CDR3 length equals 16 residues. CDR3 residues: CASSSSCRGRLQPQHF. In DNA form, the CDR3 reads TGCGCCAGCAGTTCATCGTGCAGGGGGCGTCTTCAGCCCCAGCATTTT.